This TCR beta chain was sequenced during a study of blood T cell repertoires in COVID-19. Study in general: Material from acute and convalescent COVID-19 was sourced from the United States, Italy and Spain. PBMCs, B-cell-depleted T cells, or T cells provided the cDNA or gDNA that made up the material.

Original processing notes: By means of reference gene primer amplification, nucleated cell counts were estimated. Measured with immunoSEQ multiplex PCR; TCRdb has only the in-frame clones, and not every one. That table gives V, J and clone size, and the DNA gave D and trimming. The sample has about 170,000 clones, about 80% seen once. Trimming took 4 bases from V and 6 from J; bases not matched to a gene: 4. CDR3 length: 16 residues. The germline gives CDR1 MGHRA, CDR2 YSYEKL. V and J are TRBV4-1 and TRBJ2-2, with TRBD2 identical over 14 bases. The sample comprised peripheral blood. This receptor was identified in an elderly woman with acute or convalescent COVID-19. The CDR3: CASSLRLAGGAGELFF. CDR3 DNA sequence: TGCGCCAGCAGCCTCCGACTAGCGGGAGGGGCCGGGGAGCTGTTTTTT.